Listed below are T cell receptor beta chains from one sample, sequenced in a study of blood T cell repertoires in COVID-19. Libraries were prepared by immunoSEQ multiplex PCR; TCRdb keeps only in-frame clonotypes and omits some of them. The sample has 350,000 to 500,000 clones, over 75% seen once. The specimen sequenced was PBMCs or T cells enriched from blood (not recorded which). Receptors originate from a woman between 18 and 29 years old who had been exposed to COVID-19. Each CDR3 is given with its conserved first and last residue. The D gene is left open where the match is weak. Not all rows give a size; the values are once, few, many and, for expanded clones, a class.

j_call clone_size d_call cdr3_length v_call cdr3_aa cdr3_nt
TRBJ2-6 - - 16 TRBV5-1 CASSRTLGVRANVLTF TGCGCCAGCAGCCGCACTCTAGGTGTCCGGGCCAACGTCCTGACTTTC
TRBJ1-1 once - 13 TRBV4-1 CASSQLGLTEAFF TGCGCCAGCAGCCAACTGGGACTCACTGAAGCTTTCTTT
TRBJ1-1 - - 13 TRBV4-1 CASSPQMNTEAFF TGCGCCAGCAGCCCACAGATGAACACTGAAGCTTTCTTT
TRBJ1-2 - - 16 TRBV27 CASSSTPPQGNYGYTF TGTGCCAGCAGTTCAACGCCCCCACAGGGTAACTATGGCTACACCTTC
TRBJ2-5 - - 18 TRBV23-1 CASSQSLQGVPPKKTQYF TGCGCCAGCAGTCAATCGCTACAGGGTGTTCCGCCGAAAAAGACCCAGTACTTC
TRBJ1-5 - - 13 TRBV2 CASTRDGNQPQHF TGTGCCAGCACTCGGGATGGCAATCAGCCCCAGCATTTT
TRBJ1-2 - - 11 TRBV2 CASSAGSGYTF TGTGCCAGCAGTGCCGGGAGTGGCTACACCTTC
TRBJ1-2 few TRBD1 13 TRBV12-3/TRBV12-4 CASTKQGFYGYTF TGTGCCAGCACGAAACAGGGGTTCTATGGCTACACCTTC
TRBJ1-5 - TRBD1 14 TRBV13 CASSLGQAGQPQHF TGTGCCAGCAGCCTCGGACAGGCAGGCCAGCCCCAGCATTTT
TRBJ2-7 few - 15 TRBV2 CASSEYRDSSYEQYF TGTGCCAGCAGTGAGTACCGGGACTCCTCCTACGAGCAGTACTTC
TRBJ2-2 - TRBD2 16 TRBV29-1 CSVVKVTSGNTGELFF TGCAGCGTTGTAAAGGTGACTAGCGGGAACACCGGGGAGCTGTTTTTT
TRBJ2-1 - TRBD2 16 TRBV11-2 CASRHIAGGRGNEQFF TGTGCCAGCAGACACATAGCGGGAGGACGGGGGAATGAGCAGTTCTTC
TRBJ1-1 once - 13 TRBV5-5 CASSELTGTEAFF TGTGCCAGCAGCGAACTCACCGGGACAGAAGCTTTCTTT
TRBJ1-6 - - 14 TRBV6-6 CASSYPGDNSPLHF TGTGCCAGCAGTTACCCAGGGGATAATTCACCCCTCCACTTT
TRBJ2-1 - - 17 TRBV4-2 CASISTSGSRGDNEQFF TGTGCCAGCATCTCTACCTCGGGGTCGAGAGGCGACAATGAGCAGTTCTTC
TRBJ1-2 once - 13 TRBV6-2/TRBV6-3 CASSYEGLYGYTF TGTGCCAGCAGTTATGAAGGACTCTATGGCTACACCTTC
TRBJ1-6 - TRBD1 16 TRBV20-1 CSASRQGRGFYSPLHF TGCAGTGCTAGTAGACAGGGCCGGGGATTTTATTCACCCCTCCACTTT
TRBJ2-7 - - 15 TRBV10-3 CAISEEGSGGYEQYF TGTGCCATCAGTGAGGAGGGGTCAGGGGGGTACGAGCAGTACTTC
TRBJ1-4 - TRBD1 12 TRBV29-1 CSADRGDEKLFF TGCAGCGCCGACAGGGGGGATGAAAAACTGTTTTTT
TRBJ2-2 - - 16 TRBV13 CASSSRRGGNTGELFF TGTGCCAGCAGCTCTCGGAGGGGCGGGAACACCGGGGAGCTGTTTTTT
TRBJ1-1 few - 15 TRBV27 CASSLVREVNTEAFF TGTGCCAGCAGTTTAGTCCGAGAAGTGAACACTGAAGCTTTCTTT
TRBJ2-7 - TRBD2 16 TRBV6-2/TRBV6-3 CASSLDLAGKSYEQYF TGTGCCAGCAGTTTGGATTTAGCGGGTAAATCCTACGAGCAGTACTTC
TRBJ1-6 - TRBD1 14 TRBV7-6 CASSIGTGGSPLHF TGTGCCAGCAGCATAGGAACAGGGGGCTCACCCCTCCACTTT
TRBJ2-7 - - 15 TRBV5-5 CASSLQGWGVHEQYF TGTGCCAGCAGCTTACAGGGGTGGGGGGTCCACGAGCAGTACTTC
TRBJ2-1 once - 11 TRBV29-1 CSVRRDNEQFF TGCAGCGTCCGACGGGACAATGAGCAGTTCTTC
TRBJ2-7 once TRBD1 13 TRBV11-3 CASSFLQGSEQYF TGTGCCAGCAGCTTCTTACAGGGGTCGGAGCAGTACTTC
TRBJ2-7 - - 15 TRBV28 CASTEGGTTPGEQYF TGTGCCAGCACCGAGGGGGGGACCACCCCGGGAGAGCAGTACTTC
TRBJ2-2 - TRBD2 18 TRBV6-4 CASRRQSGLAGVTGELFF TGTGCCAGCAGAAGACAATCGGGACTAGCGGGAGTCACCGGGGAGCTGTTTTTT
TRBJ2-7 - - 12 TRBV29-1 CSGGADSYEQYF TGCAGCGGCGGTGCGGACAGCTACGAGCAGTACTTC
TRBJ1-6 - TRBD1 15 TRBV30 CAWSGWDRVGSPLHF TGTGCCTGGAGTGGATGGGACAGGGTCGGATCACCCCTCCACTTT
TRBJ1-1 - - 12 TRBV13 CASQEMNTEAFF TGTGCCAGCCAGGAAATGAACACTGAAGCTTTCTTT
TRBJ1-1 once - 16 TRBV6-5 CASSYSRVSLDTEAFF TGTGCCAGCAGTTACTCGAGGGTATCGTTGGACACTGAAGCTTTCTTT
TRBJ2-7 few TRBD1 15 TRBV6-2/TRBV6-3 CASSYPGQGVYEQYF TGTGCCAGCAGTTACCCGGGACAGGGGGTCTACGAGCAGTACTTC
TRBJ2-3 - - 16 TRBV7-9 CASSLGASWSTDTQYF TGTGCCAGCAGCTTAGGGGCTAGCTGGTCCACAGATACGCAGTATTTT
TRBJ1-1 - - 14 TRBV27 CASSLDGENTEAFF TGTGCCAGCAGTCTCGACGGAGAGAACACTGAAGCTTTCTTT
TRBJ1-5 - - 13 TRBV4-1 CASSPLGERPQHF TGCGCCAGCAGCCCGCTCGGGGAGCGGCCCCAGCATTTT
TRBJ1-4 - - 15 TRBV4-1 CASSNPGTTNEKLFF TGCGCCAGCAGCAACCCGGGGACAACTAATGAAAAACTGTTTTTT
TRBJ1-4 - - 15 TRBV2 CASSDQALFNEKLFF TGTGCCAGCAGCGACCAGGCGCTATTTAATGAAAAACTGTTTTTT
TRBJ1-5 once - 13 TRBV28 CASSLYSNQPQHF TGTGCCAGCAGCCTGTATAGCAATCAGCCCCAGCATTTT